This record concerns one TCR beta chain sequence. No antigen is known for it. This sample is part of a study of cytomegalovirus exposure and HLA in healthy donors. Study information: T cells numbering around 190 million yielded some 110 million unique TCR beta sequences in an earlier analysis. Study-wide points: In a later analysis, several top co-occurrence clusters appeared linked to parvovirus B19, influenza, CMV and Epstein-Barr virus.

The PCR contained 60 Vbeta and 13 Jbeta primers. Produced via immunoSEQ multiplex PCR; TCRdb's table is partial and in-frame only. The data show about 200,000 clones, with roughly 13% seen just once and 7.8% held by the top ten. V was cut by 4 bases and J by 0 bases, with 3 bases left in between. Germline V gene sequence: CDR1 SGHRS, CDR2 YFSETQ. This CDR3 is 12 amino acids long. The receptor was derived from a man aged 50-59 years in good health and CMV-seropositive. Sample: PBMCs. This chain connects TRBV5-1 to TRBJ2-3; the D is unclear. CDR3 sequence (DNA): TGCGCCAGCAGCCTTAGCACAGATACGCAGTATTTT. Translating it yields CASSLSTDTQYF.